A selection of T cell receptor beta chains follows, all from one sample in a study of T cells in Graves' hyperthyroidism and ophthalmopathy. TCRdb used MiXCR to reprocess the multiplex PCR reads, holding one entry per CDR3 protein. The sample shows more than 300,000 distinct CDR3 sequences, about 18% of them seen only once. Sequencing was performed on blood. These receptors were obtained from a man aged 18 to 29 with Graves' ophthalmopathy. Both conserved end residues are part of each CDR3. D genes are given only for firm matches. Clone size is stated in some rows and not others, as once, few, many or a class when expanded.

v_gene: TRBV2; d_gene: .; abundance: many; j_gene: TRBJ2-5; CDR3nt: TGTGCCAGCAGTGAAGCGCTGGGGGGCCGGGAGACCCAGTACTTC; CDR3aa: CASSEALGGRETQYF
v_gene: TRBV19; d_gene: TRBD2; abundance: few; j_gene: TRBJ2-1; CDR3nt: TGTGCCAGTAGTATTGGTAGCGGGGGACTGAATGAGCAGTTCTTC; CDR3aa: CASSIGSGGLNEQFF
v_gene: TRBV27; d_gene: .; abundance: .; j_gene: TRBJ1-4; CDR3nt: TGTGCCAGCAGTTTATTTAAGGGGGTGGATGAAAAACTGTTTTTT; CDR3aa: CASSLFKGVDEKLFF
v_gene: TRBV5-1; d_gene: TRBD1; abundance: few; j_gene: TRBJ2-5; CDR3nt: TGCGCCAGCGGTAGACAGGGGGCAGGGGAGACCCAGTACTTC; CDR3aa: CASGRQGAGETQYF
v_gene: TRBV10-2; d_gene: .; abundance: few; j_gene: TRBJ1-2; CDR3nt: TGCGCCAGCAGTCCAGAAACTTCACGGGGCTACACCTTC; CDR3aa: CASSPETSRGYTF
v_gene: TRBV2; d_gene: .; abundance: many; j_gene: TRBJ2-7; CDR3nt: TGTGCCAGCAGCGTGGGATCTATTTCTAGCGAGCAGTACTTC; CDR3aa: CASSVGSISSEQYF
v_gene: TRBV11-2; d_gene: .; abundance: .; j_gene: TRBJ2-1; CDR3nt: TGTGCCAGCAGCTTAGCTCTGGGGCAGTTCTTC; CDR3aa: CASSLALGQFF
v_gene: TRBV27; d_gene: .; abundance: .; j_gene: TRBJ1-1; CDR3nt: TGTGCCAGCAGCGACAGGCCCGGGATGAACACTGAAGCTTTCTTT; CDR3aa: CASSDRPGMNTEAFF
v_gene: TRBV3-1; d_gene: .; abundance: many; j_gene: TRBJ2-3; CDR3nt: TGTGCCAGCAGCCTCATTCGGGCTAGCGGCACAGATACGCAGTATTTT; CDR3aa: CASSLIRASGTDTQYF
v_gene: TRBV6-1; d_gene: TRBD2; abundance: many; j_gene: TRBJ2-5; CDR3nt: TGTGCCAGCAGACCGACTAGCGGGGCGGGGGAGACCCAGTACTTC; CDR3aa: CASRPTSGAGETQYF
v_gene: TRBV27; d_gene: .; abundance: .; j_gene: TRBJ2-5; CDR3nt: TGTGCCAGCAGTCCCCAGGTCGCGCAGGGGGAGACCCAGTACTTC; CDR3aa: CASSPQVAQGETQYF
v_gene: TRBV18; d_gene: .; abundance: .; j_gene: TRBJ1-1; CDR3nt: TGTGCCAGCTCCCTATCTAATGGGAACACTGAAGCTTTCTTT; CDR3aa: CASSLSNGNTEAFF
v_gene: TRBV10-1; d_gene: .; abundance: few; j_gene: TRBJ1-3; CDR3nt: TGCGCCAGCAGCCGGGACAACTCTGGAAACACCATATATTTT; CDR3aa: CASSRDNSGNTIYF
v_gene: TRBV28; d_gene: .; abundance: many; j_gene: TRBJ2-1; CDR3nt: TGTGCCAGCAGTTTGGCAGCCGGGCCGAGCTCCTACAATGAGCAGTTCTTC; CDR3aa: CASSLAAGPSSYNEQFF
v_gene: TRBV7-2; d_gene: TRBD1; abundance: many; j_gene: TRBJ2-7; CDR3nt: TGTGCCAGCAGCTTCCGGGACAGCCATTTCTACGAGCAGTACTTC; CDR3aa: CASSFRDSHFYEQYF
v_gene: TRBV20-1; d_gene: .; abundance: few; j_gene: TRBJ2-3; CDR3nt: TGCAGTGCTAGAACTACCTCCGGGACGAGGGCCACAGATACGCAGTATTTT; CDR3aa: CSARTTSGTRATDTQYF
v_gene: TRBV6-1; d_gene: .; abundance: .; j_gene: TRBJ2-2; CDR3nt: TGTGCCAGCACCAGGACCGGTCCGGACACCGGGGAGCTGTTTTTT; CDR3aa: CASTRTGPDTGELFF
v_gene: TRBV4-1; d_gene: TRBD2; abundance: .; j_gene: TRBJ2-7; CDR3nt: TGCGCCAGCAGCCAAGATCGGGCCGGGAGGAAATCGGGCGAGCAGTACTTC; CDR3aa: CASSQDRAGRKSGEQYF
v_gene: TRBV20-1; d_gene: TRBD2; abundance: many; j_gene: TRBJ2-1; CDR3nt: TGCAGTGCTATTTTAGCGGGGGCCTCCTACAATGAGCAGTTCTTC; CDR3aa: CSAILAGASYNEQFF
v_gene: TRBV7-9; d_gene: TRBD1; abundance: few; j_gene: TRBJ2-2; CDR3nt: TGTGCCAGCAGCCCGCGGACAGGGGGCCACACCGGGGAGCTGTTTTTT; CDR3aa: CASSPRTGGHTGELFF
v_gene: TRBV6-1; d_gene: .; abundance: few; j_gene: TRBJ1-6; CDR3nt: TGTGCCAGCAGTGCCCTGGGGATAGGGGATTCACCCCTCCACTTT; CDR3aa: CASSALGIGDSPLHF
v_gene: TRBV5-1; d_gene: TRBD1; abundance: many; j_gene: TRBJ1-1; CDR3nt: TGCGCCAGCAGCTTGACAGGGGGCGAGGGCACTGAAGCTTTCTTT; CDR3aa: CASSLTGGEGTEAFF
v_gene: TRBV12-3/TRBV12-4; d_gene: TRBD1; abundance: many; j_gene: TRBJ1-2; CDR3nt: TGTGCCAGCAGAAACAGGGGGTTTGGCTACACCTTC; CDR3aa: CASRNRGFGYTF
v_gene: TRBV20-1; d_gene: TRBD1; abundance: .; j_gene: TRBJ1-2; CDR3nt: TGCAGTGCGAGTACGTGGACAGGGGGCTATGGCTACACCTTC; CDR3aa: CSASTWTGGYGYTF
v_gene: TRBV5-1; d_gene: .; abundance: .; j_gene: TRBJ2-3; CDR3nt: TGCGCCAGCAGGGCAGGGGCGGGCACAGATACGCAGTATTTT; CDR3aa: CASRAGAGTDTQYF
v_gene: TRBV20-1; d_gene: TRBD2; abundance: few; j_gene: TRBJ2-5; CDR3nt: TGCAGTGCCCCAAACGAACTAGCGGGGGGGCGGTGGACCCAGTACTTC; CDR3aa: CSAPNELAGGRWTQYF
v_gene: TRBV5-8; d_gene: TRBD1; abundance: few; j_gene: TRBJ2-1; CDR3nt: TGTGCCAGCAGCACCGGGACAGGGGGCGATAGCGGGGTTAGTTACAATGAGCAGTTCTTC; CDR3aa: CASSTGTGGDSGVSYNEQFF
v_gene: TRBV11-2; d_gene: TRBD1; abundance: .; j_gene: TRBJ1-1; CDR3nt: TGTGCCAGCAGCTTGGACAGGGGCCGCGTGAACACTGAAGCTTTCTTT; CDR3aa: CASSLDRGRVNTEAFF
v_gene: TRBV15; d_gene: TRBD1; abundance: few; j_gene: TRBJ1-5; CDR3nt: TGTGCCACCAGCAGAGATTTCGGACAGGGGATTCAGCCCCAGCATTTT; CDR3aa: CATSRDFGQGIQPQHF
v_gene: TRBV5-6; d_gene: .; abundance: few; j_gene: TRBJ2-7; CDR3nt: TGTGCCAGCGTTCTCAGCTCCTCCTACGAGCAGTACTTC; CDR3aa: CASVLSSSYEQYF